This T cell receptor beta chain was captured in a study of blood T cell repertoires in COVID-19. Across the study: The origin of the acute and convalescent COVID-19 samples was the United States, Italy and Spain.

This table comes from immunoSEQ multiplex PCR, and its TCRdb copy is limited to in-frame clones, with some not included. The sample lists some 44,000 clones, around 79% occurring once. The CDR3 has 13 residues. With V trimmed by 5 bases and J by 4 bases, 4 bases remained unmatched. In germline, CDR1 is SQVTM, CDR2 ANQGSEA. The sample was peripheral blood. This chain uses TRBV29-1 with TRBJ1-5; 8 bases agree with TRBD1. The sequence was obtained from a woman aged 55 to 70 with acute or convalescent COVID-19. In nucleotides, the CDR3 is TGCAGCGTTACGACAGGGGTAAATCAGCCCCAGCATTTT. It is translated as CSVTTGVNQPQHF. The full variable domain, rest sourced from reference TRBV29-1 and TRBJ1-5, is SAVISQKPSRDICQRGTSLTIQCQVDSQVTMMFWYRQQPGQSLTLIATANQGSEATYESGFVIDKFPISRPNLTFSTLTVSNMSPEDSSIYLCSVTTGVNQPQHFGDGTRLSIL.